This record concerns one T cell receptor (beta chain) sequence. V lost 6 bases, J lost 0 bases, and 5 bases lay in between. Germline loops: CDR1 MDHEN, CDR2 SYDVKM. This CDR3 contains 13 residues. Authors' processing steps: Amplification of reference gene primers was used by the study to estimate nucleated cell counts. The protocol was immunoSEQ multiplex PCR, while the TCRdb copy is restricted to in-frame clones and leaves out a portion. Clonal size and the V and J genes are those of that table, whereas D and trimming came from the DNA. The sample consists of over 110,000 clones, more than 65% of them appearing once. This sample is part of a study of blood T cell repertoires in COVID-19. Study-wide background: Both acute and convalescent COVID-19 samples were obtained from the United States, Italy and Spain. Sources were T cells, B-cell-depleted T cells, or PBMCs; the material itself was cDNA or gDNA.

The genes are TRBV28 and TRBJ2-2; D uncertain. The receptor was derived from a man aged 55 to 69 with active or convalescent COVID-19. Sequenced input: peripheral blood. DNA for the CDR3: TGTGCCAGCAGGGCCCCGAACACCGGGGAGCTGTTTTTT. It translates to CASRAPNTGELFF.